Given below is one T cell receptor (beta chain) in context. As handled by the study authors: Amplification of reference gene primers provided the estimated nucleated cell counts. Generated by immunoSEQ multiplex PCR, the TCRdb table keeps only in-frame clones and is missing some. V and J calls plus clone size are reproduced from that table; the DNA served to infer D and trimming. The sample records around 130,000 clones, over 75% being singletons. The sample comes from a study of blood T cell repertoires in COVID-19. Overall study context: Acute and convalescent COVID-19 samples came from the United States, Italy and Spain.

The germline V and J ends were trimmed by 4 bases and 0 bases, with 10 bases remaining between them. The CDR3 contains 15 residues. The germline V gene encodes CDR1 SGHTA and CDR2 FQGNSA. This TCR was recovered from a middle-aged man with active or convalescent COVID-19. The sequencing input was peripheral blood. The chain links TRBV7-2 to TRBJ1-3; D may be TRBD1 (6 bases). Here the CDR3 DNA reads TGTGCCAGCAGCTCACAGGGCCTCTCTGGAAACACCATATATTTT. Translated: CASSSQGLSGNTIYF. Based on the CDR3 plus reference TRBV7-2 and TRBJ1-3, the full variable domain is GAGVSQSPSNKVTEKGKDVELRCDPISGHTALYWYRQSLGQGLEFLIYFQGNSAPDKSGLPSDRFSAERTGGSVSTLTIQRTQQEDSAVYLCASSSQGLSGNTIYFGEGSWLTVV.